A single sample is the source of the 6 T cell receptor beta chains below, sequenced in a study of blood T cell repertoires in COVID-19. TCRdb's table, derived via immunoSEQ multiplex PCR, lists solely in-frame clones and lacks some. The sample consists of roughly 150,000 clones, approximately 90% of them appearing once. The sequenced material came from peripheral blood. Receptors were obtained from a man aged 18 to 30 with COVID-19, enrolled during active disease.

CDR3 in DNA: TGTGCCAGCAGTTACTTGGACATCACCCAGACTGAAGCTTTCTTT. This sequence encodes CASSYLDITQTEAFF. The genes are TRBV6-5 and TRBJ1-1; a weak D match, TRBD1 (5 bases). Trimming stripped 1 base from V and 5 bases from J, with 14 bases between. This CDR3 has 15 amino acids. Per germline, CDR1 MNHEY and CDR2 SVGAGI.

This rearrangement joins TRBV6-2 or TRBV6-3 to TRBJ2-1; D may be TRBD2 (5 bases). CDR3 length: 13 residues. Looked up from germline, CDR1 is MNHEY and CDR2 is SVGEGT. V lost 6 bases to trimming and J lost 6 bases, with 12 bases between them. The CDR3 DNA reads TGTGCCAGCAGCCGGACTCCCCGCAATGAGCAGTTCTTC. Translating it yields CASSRTPRNEQFF.

The chain links TRBV20-1 to TRBJ2-7, with TRBD2 matching over 12 bases. The germline V gene has CDR1 DFQATT and CDR2 SNEGSKA (reference sequence). The CDR3 totals 14 residues. J gave up 4 bases and V 3 bases, and 4 bases lay outside the gene matches. CDR3 residues: CSASSGLAGYEQYF. For the CDR3, the DNA is TGCAGTGCTAGTTCCGGACTAGCGGGGTACGAGCAGTACTTC.

This chain uses TRBV29-1 with TRBJ1-1; no firm D call. Germline CDR1 and CDR2: SQVTM and ANQGSEA. Trimming shortened V by 4 bases and J by 2 bases, and 8 bases separated the two germline ends. CDR3 length: 12 residues. The CDR3 DNA sequence: TGCAGCGTTGGGCGGTACAACACTGAAGCTTTCTTT. Protein sequence: CSVGRYNTEAFF.

The chain couples TRBV29-1 to TRBJ1-2; 9 nucleotides agree with TRBD1. The CDR3 extends over 19 amino acids. Germline V gives CDR1 SQVTM, CDR2 ANQGSEA. V lost 6 bases to trimming and J lost 0 bases; unmatched junction nucleotides: 20. The CDR3 bases are TGCAGCGTGGAAACAGGGGGCTTGATCCTAAGCGGAGCTAACTATGGCTACACCTTC. Amino acid sequence: CSVETGGLILSGANYGYTF.

V and J are TRBV5-5 and TRBJ2-7, with 7 bases that match TRBD1. The CDR3 loop spans 15 amino acids. With V trimmed by 3 bases and J by 2 bases, 8 bases remained unmatched. The V gene's germline CDR1 is SGHKS and CDR2 YYEKEE (reference sequence). The CDR3 is CASSSRTGLTYEQYF. CDR3 in DNA: TGTGCCAGCAGCTCCCGGACAGGCTTGACCTACGAGCAGTACTTC. The full variable domain, with the rest looked up from reference TRBV5-5 and TRBJ2-7, is DAGVTQSPTHLIKTRGQQVTLRCSPISGHKSVSWYQQVLGQGPQFIFQYYEKEERGRGNFPDRFSARQFPNYSSELNVNALLLGDSALYLCASSSRTGLTYEQYFGPGTRLTVT.